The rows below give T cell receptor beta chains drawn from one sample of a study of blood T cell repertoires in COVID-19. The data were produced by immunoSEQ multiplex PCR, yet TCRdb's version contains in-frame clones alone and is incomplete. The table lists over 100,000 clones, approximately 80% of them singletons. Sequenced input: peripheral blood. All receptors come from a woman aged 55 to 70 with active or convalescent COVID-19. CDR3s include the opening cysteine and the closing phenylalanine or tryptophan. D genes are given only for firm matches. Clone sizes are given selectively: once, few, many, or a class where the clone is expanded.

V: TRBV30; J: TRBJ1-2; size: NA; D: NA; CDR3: CAWRAGLHYYTF; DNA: TGTGCCTGGAGGGCAGGGCTACATTACTACACCTTC
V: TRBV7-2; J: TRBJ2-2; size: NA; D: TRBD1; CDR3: CASSLQGARTGELFF; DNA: TGTGCCAGCAGCTTACAGGGGGCTCGGACCGGGGAGCTGTTTTTT
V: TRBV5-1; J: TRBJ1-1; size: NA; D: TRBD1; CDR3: CASSRGPQGDTEAFF; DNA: TGCGCCAGCAGCCGGGGGCCACAGGGGGACACTGAAGCTTTCTTT
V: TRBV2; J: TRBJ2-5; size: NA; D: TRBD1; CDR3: CASSRTGMETQYF; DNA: TGTGCCAGCAGCCGGACAGGGATGGAGACCCAGTACTTC
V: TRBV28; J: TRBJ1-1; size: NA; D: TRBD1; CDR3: CASRSGQRRQAFF; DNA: TGTGCCAGCAGATCGGGACAGAGGAGGCAAGCTTTCTTT
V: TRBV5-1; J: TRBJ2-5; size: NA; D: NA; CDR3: CASSSGQGPQETQYF; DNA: TGCGCCAGCTCCTCCGGTCAGGGCCCCCAAGAGACCCAGTACTTC
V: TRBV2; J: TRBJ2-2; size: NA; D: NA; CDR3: CASRATSGNTGELFF; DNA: TGTGCCAGCAGGGCCACTAGTGGGAACACCGGGGAGCTGTTTTTT
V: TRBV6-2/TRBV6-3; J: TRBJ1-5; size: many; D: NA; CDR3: CASSSTGTSRQPQHF; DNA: TGTGCCAGCAGTTCCACAGGCACCAGCAGGCAGCCCCAGCATTTT
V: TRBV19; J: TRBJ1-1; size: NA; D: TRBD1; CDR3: CASRETGGLTEAFF; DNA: TGTGCCAGTAGAGAGACAGGGGGCTTGACTGAAGCTTTCTTT
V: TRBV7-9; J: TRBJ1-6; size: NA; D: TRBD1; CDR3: CASSSGQGDSPLHF; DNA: TGTGCCAGCAGCTCCGGACAGGGGGATTCACCCCTCCACTTT
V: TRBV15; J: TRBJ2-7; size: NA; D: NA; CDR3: CATSRDPSYEQYF; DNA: TGTGCCACCAGCAGAGACCCTAGCTACGAGCAGTACTTC
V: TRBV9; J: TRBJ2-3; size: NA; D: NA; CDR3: CASSGASTDTQYF; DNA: TGTGCCAGCAGCGGGGCTAGCACAGATACGCAGTATTTT
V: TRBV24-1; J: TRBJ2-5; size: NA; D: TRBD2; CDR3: CATSDLQSCERGRGQETQYF; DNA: TGTGCCACCAGTGATTTGCAATCCTGCGAGCGGGGGCGAGGGCAAGAGACCCAGTACTTC
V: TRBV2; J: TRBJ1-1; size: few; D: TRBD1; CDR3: CASSRQGRTEAFF; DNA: TGTGCCAGCAGTAGACAGGGCCGGACTGAAGCTTTCTTT
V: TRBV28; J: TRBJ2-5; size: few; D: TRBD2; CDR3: CASSLWGSGRARETQYF; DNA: TGTGCCAGCAGTTTATGGGGCAGCGGGAGGGCCAGAGAGACCCAGTACTTC
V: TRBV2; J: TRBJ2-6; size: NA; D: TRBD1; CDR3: CASSDETQGDSSGANVLTF; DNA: TGTGCCAGCAGTGACGAGACTCAGGGGGATTCCTCTGGGGCCAACGTCCTGACTTTC
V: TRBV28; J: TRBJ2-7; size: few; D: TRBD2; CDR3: CASTQAGDVYEQYF; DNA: TGTGCCAGCACTCAAGCGGGAGACGTCTACGAGCAGTACTTC
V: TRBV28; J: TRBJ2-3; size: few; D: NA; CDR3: CASSLGGADTQYF; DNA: TGTGCCAGCAGTCTGGGGGGTGCAGATACGCAGTATTTT
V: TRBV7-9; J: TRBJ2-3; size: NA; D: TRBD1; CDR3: CASSRYRGQGTDTQYF; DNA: TGTGCCAGCAGCCGATACAGGGGGCAAGGCACAGATACGCAGTATTTT
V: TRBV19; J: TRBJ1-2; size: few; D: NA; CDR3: CASSMRVSSYGYTF; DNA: TGTGCCAGTAGTATGCGGGTATCGTCCTACGGCTACACCTTC
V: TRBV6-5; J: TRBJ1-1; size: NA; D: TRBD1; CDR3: CASSYGTENTEAFF; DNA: TGTGCCAGCAGTTACGGGACAGAGAACACTGAAGCTTTCTTT
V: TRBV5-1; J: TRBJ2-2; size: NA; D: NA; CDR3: CASSLVVAQGTGELFF; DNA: TGCGCCAGCAGCTTGGTGGTGGCGCAGGGCACCGGGGAGCTGTTTTTT
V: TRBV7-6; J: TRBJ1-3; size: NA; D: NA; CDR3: CATRYGNTIYF; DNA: TGTGCCACCCGCTACGGAAACACCATATATTTT
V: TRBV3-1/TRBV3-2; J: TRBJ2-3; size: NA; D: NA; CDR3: CASSPPGLEAQYF; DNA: TGTGCCAGCAGCCCACCCGGACTGGAGGCGCAGTATTTT